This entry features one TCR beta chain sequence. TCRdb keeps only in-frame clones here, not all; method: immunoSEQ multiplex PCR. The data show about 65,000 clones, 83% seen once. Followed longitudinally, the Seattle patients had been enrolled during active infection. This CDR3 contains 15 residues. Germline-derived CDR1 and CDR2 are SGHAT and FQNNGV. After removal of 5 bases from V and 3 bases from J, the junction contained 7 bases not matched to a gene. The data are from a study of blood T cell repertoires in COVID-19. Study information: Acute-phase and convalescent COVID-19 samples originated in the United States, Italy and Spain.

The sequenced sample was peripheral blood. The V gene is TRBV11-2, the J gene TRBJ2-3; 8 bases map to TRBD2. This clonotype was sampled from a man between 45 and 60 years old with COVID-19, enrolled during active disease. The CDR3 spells CASSPVGGETDTQYF. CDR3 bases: TGTGCCAGCAGCCCGGTCGGGGGGGAGACAGATACGCAGTATTTT.